These 4 T cell receptor beta chains were all obtained from the same sample, sequenced in a study of T cell responses to AZD1222 COVID-19 vaccine. Profiling relied on immunoSEQ multiplex PCR, and the TCRdb table lists in-frame clones only, not all of them. The sample shows roughly 120,000 clones, 87% of them seen only once. The sample here was peripheral blood, taken on day 0 of AZD1222 vaccination. These receptor sequences come from an adult in good health.

The V call is TRBV6-5, the J call TRBJ2-1; 7 bases align to TRBD1. After removal of 10 bases from V and 0 bases from J, the junction contained 6 bases not matched to a gene. The germline V gene encodes CDR1 MNHEY and CDR2 SVGAGI. The CDR3 length is 14 residues. The CDR3 protein is CATGGRSSYNEQFF. CDR3 in DNA: TGTGCCACAGGGGGACGGAGCTCCTACAATGAGCAGTTCTTC.

The chain recombines TRBV7-2 with TRBJ1-3; D possibly corresponds to TRBD1 (6 bases). The CDR3 runs 14 residues. Trimming removed 9 bases at V and 3 bases at J, with 15 bases between. Germline lookup yields CDR1 SGHTA and CDR2 FQGNSA. The CDR3 reads CARNSRGIGNTIYF. CDR3 coding DNA: TGTGCCAGAAACTCCAGGGGAATTGGAAACACCATATATTTT.

This chain connects TRBV7-9 to TRBJ2-5; TRBD2 matches 12 bases. This CDR3 comprises 15 residues. Germline V lookup: CDR1 SEHNR, CDR2 FQNEAQ (reference sequence). Unmatched junction bases numbered 5, after V lost 4 bases and J lost 5 bases. This CDR3 is CASSSRLAGAETQYF. The CDR3 DNA follows: TGTGCCAGCAGCTCAAGACTAGCGGGAGCGGAGACCCAGTACTTC.

In this sample, this clone turned up once. The chain links TRBV5-1 to TRBJ1-2; TRBD1 might be the D (5 bases). Germline assignment: CDR1 SGHRS and CDR2 YFSETQ. V was pared by 4 bases and J by 7 bases, with 8 bases between. This CDR3 has 11 residues. The CDR3 DNA is TGCGCCAGCAGCCCGGGGGGTGGCTACACCTTC. It codes for CASSPGGGYTF.